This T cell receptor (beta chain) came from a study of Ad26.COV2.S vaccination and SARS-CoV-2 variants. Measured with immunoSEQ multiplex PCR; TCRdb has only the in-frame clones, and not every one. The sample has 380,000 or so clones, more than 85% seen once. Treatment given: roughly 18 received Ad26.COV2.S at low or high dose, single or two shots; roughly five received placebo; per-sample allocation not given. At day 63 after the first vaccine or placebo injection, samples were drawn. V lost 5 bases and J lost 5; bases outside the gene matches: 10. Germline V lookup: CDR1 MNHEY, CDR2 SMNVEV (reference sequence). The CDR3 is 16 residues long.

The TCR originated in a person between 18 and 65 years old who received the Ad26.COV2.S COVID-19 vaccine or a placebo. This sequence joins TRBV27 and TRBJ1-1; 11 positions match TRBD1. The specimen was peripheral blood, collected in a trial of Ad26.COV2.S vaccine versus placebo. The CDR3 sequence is CASSQEGTGGGTEAFF. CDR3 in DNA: TGTGCCAGCAGTCAAGAGGGGACAGGGGGGGGAACTGAAGCTTTCTTT.